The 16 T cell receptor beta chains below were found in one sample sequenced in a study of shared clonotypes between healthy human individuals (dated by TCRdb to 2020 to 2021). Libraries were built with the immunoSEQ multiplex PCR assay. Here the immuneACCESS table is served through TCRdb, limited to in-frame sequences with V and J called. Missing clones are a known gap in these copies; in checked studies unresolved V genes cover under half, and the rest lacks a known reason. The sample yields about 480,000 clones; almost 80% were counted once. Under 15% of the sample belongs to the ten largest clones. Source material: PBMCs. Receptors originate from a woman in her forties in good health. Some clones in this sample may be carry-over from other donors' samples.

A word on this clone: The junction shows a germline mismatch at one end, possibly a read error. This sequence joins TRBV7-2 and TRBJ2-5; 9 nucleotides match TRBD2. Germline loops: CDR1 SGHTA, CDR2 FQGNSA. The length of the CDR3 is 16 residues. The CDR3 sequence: CAGSILAGRPQETQYF. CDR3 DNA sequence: TGTGCCGGCAGCATTCTAGCGGGAAGACCTCAAGAGACCCAGTACTTC. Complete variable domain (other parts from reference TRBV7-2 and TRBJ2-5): GAGVSQSPSNKVTEKGKDVELRCDPISGHTALYWYRQSLGQGLEFLIYFQGNSAPDKSGLPSDRFSAERTGGSVSTLTIQRTQQEDSAVYLCAGSILAGRPQETQYFGPGTRLLVL.

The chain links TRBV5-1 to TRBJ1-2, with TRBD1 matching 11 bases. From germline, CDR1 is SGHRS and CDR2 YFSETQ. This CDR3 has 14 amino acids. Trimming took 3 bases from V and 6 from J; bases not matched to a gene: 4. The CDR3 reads CASSSRTGGHGYTF. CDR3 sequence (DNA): TGCGCCAGCAGCTCAAGGACAGGGGGCCATGGCTACACCTTC.

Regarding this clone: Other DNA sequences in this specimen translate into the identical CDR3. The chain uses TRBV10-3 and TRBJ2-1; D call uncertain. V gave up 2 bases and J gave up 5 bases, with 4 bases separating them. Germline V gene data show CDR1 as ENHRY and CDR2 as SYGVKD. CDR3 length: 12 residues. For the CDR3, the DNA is TGTGCCATCAGTGAGGCGGACAATGAGCAGTTCTTC. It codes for CAISEADNEQFF.

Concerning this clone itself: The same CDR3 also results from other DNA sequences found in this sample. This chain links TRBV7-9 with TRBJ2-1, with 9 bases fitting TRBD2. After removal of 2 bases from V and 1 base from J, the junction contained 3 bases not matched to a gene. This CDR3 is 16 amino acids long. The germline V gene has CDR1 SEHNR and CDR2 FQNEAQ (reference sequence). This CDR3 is CASSLSLAGSYNEQFF. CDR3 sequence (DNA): TGTGCCAGCAGCTTAAGTCTAGCGGGATCCTACAATGAGCAGTTCTTC.

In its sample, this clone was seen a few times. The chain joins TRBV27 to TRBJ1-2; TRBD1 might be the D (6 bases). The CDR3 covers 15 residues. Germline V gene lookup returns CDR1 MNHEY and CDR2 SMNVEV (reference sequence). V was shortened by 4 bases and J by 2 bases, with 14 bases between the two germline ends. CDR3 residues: CASSSSRRGNYGYTF. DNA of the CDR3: TGTGCCAGCAGTTCCTCGAGGAGGGGGAACTATGGCTACACCTTC.

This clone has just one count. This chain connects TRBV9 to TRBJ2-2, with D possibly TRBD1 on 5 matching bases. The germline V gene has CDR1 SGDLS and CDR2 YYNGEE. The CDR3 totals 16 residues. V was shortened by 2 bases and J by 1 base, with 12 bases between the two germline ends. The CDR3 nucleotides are TGTGCCAGCAGCGTTTCGCAGGGTCAGAACACCGGGGAGCTGTTTTTT. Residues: CASSVSQGQNTGELFF.

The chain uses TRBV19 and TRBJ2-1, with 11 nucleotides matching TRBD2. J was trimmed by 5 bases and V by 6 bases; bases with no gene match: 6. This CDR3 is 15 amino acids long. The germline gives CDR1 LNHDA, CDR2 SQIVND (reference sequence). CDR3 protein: CASSPTTSGNNEQFF. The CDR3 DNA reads TGTGCCAGTAGCCCAACGACTAGCGGGAACAATGAGCAGTTCTTC.

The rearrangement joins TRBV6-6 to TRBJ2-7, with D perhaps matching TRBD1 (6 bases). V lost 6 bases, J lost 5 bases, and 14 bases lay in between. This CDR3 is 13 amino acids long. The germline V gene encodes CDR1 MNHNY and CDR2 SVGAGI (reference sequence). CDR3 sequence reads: CASRWGQGDEQYF. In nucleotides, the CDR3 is TGTGCCAGCAGATGGGGACAAGGCGACGAGCAGTACTTC.

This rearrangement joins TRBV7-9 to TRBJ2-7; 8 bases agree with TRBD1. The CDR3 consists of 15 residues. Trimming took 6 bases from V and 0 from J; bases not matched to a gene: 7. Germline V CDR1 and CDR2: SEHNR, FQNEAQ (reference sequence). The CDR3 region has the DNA TGTGCCAGCAGACCGGGACAGGCCAACTCCTACGAGCAGTACTTC. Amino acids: CASRPGQANSYEQYF.

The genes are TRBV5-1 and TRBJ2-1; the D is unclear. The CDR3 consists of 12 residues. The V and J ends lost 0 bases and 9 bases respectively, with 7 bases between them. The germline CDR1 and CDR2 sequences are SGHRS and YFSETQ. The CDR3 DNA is TGCGCCAGCAGCTTGGGGGGAAGTGAGCAGTTCTTC. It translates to CASSLGGSEQFF.

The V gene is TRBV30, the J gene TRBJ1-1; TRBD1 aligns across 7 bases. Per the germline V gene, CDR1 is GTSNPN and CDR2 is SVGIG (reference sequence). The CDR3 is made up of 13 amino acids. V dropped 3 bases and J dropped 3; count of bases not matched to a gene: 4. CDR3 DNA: TGTGCCTGGAGACAGGGGTTCGACACTGAAGCTTTCTTT. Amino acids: CAWRQGFDTEAFF.

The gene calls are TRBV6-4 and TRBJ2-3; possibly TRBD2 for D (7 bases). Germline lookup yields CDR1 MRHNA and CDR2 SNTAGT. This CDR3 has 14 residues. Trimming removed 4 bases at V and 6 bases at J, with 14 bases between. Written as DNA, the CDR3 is TGTGCCAGCAGTGCCCAAGGGGGGGTCGATACGCAGTATTTT. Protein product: CASSAQGGVDTQYF.

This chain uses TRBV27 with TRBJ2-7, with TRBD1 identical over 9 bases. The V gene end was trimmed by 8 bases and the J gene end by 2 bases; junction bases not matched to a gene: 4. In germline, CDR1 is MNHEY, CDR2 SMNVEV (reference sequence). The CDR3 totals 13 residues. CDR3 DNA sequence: TGTGCCAGCGGTAGGGACAGGGCCTACGAGCAGTACTTC. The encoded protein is CASGRDRAYEQYF.

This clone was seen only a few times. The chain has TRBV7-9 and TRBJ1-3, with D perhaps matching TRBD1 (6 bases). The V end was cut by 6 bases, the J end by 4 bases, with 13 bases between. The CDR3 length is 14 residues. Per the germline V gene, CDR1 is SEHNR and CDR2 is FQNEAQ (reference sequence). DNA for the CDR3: TGTGCCAGCAGTAGGGACATATCCGGAAACACCATATATTTT. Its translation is CASSRDISGNTIYF.

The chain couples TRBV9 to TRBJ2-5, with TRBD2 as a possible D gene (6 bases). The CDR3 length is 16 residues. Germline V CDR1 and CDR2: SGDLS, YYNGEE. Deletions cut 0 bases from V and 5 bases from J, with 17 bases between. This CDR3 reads CASSVALGGGTETQYF. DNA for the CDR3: TGTGCCAGCAGCGTAGCTTTGGGCGGAGGGACGGAGACCCAGTACTTC.

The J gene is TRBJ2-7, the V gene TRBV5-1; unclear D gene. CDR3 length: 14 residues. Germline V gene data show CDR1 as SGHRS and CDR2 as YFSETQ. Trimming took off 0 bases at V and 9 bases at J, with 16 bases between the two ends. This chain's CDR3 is CASSLGSGRQAQYF. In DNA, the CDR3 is TGCGCCAGCAGCTTGGGGTCTGGACGGCAGGCGCAGTACTTC.